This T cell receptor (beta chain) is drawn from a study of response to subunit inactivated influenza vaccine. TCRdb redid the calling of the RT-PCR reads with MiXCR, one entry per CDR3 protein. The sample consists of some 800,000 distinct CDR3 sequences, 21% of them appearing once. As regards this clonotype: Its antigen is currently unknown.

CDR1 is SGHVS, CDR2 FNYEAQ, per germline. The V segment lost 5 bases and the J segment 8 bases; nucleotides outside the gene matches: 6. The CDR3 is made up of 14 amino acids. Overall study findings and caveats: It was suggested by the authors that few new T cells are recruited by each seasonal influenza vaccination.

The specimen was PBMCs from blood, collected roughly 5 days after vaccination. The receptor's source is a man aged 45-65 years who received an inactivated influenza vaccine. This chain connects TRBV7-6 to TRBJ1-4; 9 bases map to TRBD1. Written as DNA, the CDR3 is TGTGCCAGCAGCATTACAGGGGGCGCGGAAAAACTGTTTTTT. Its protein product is CASSITGGAEKLFF.